Shown below are 20 T cell receptor beta chains from a single sample sequenced in a study of beta chain features in type 1 diabetes. Of the isolated RNA, all was reverse transcribed, and so the sequenced material was expressed TCRB transcripts. The data were produced by immunoSEQ multiplex PCR, yet TCRdb's version contains in-frame clones alone and is incomplete. The data show hundreds of thousands of clones, about 17% seen once. Material for sequencing was naive CD4+ T cells from blood. The source of these receptors is a woman in her late teens or twenties in good health.

V gene TRBV7-2 combines with J gene TRBJ2-5, with 7 positions matching TRBD1. Germline CDR1 and CDR2: SGHTA and FQGNSA. This CDR3 is built from 14 residues. Trimming at V came to 5 bases and at J to 1 base, leaving 4 bases not matched to a gene. CDR3 nucleotides: TGTGCCAGCAGCCTAGGACAGGTCCAAGAGACCCAGTACTTC. Translation gives CASSLGQVQETQYF.

Notes on this clone: At one boundary the junction diverges from the germline segment, which might be a read error. The V and J genes are TRBV6-1 and TRBJ2-4; 10 nucleotides line up with TRBD1. The CDR3 consists of 15 residues. Germline V gene data show CDR1 as MNHNS and CDR2 as SASEGT. In nucleotides, the CDR3 is TGTGCCATCAGTGACAGGGGGCAGGCCAAAAACATTCAGTACTTC. Translating it yields CAISDRGQAKNIQYF.

This clone appeared a few times. The rearrangement joins TRBV7-2 to TRBJ2-3; D is unresolved. CDR3 length: 11 residues. V was shortened by 1 base and J by 7 bases, with 3 bases between the two germline ends. The V gene's germline CDR1 is SGHTA and CDR2 FQGNSA. CDR3 loop: CASSLDYTQYF. The CDR3 DNA sequence: TGTGCCAGCAGCTTAGATTATACGCAGTATTTT.

This clone turned up a few times. The sample carries other DNA sequences with the same CDR3. In nucleotides, the CDR3 is TGCAGCGTTGGGTCAGGGTATAGCAATCAGCCCCAGCATTTT. Translated: CSVGSGYSNQPQHF. This chain joins TRBV29-1 and TRBJ1-5, with D tentatively TRBD1 (5 bases). Deletions cut 4 bases from V and 0 bases from J, with 10 bases between. Germline V gives CDR1 SQVTM, CDR2 ANQGSEA. The CDR3 loop spans 14 amino acids.

The V and J genes are TRBV5-4 and TRBJ1-1; D remains unclear. Germline V gene sequence: CDR1 SGHNT, CDR2 YYREEE (reference sequence). V lost 1 base to trimming and J lost 3 bases, with 7 bases between them. This CDR3 is 13 amino acids long. This chain's CDR3 is CASSLPFDTEAFF. CDR3 coding DNA: TGTGCCAGCAGCTTGCCCTTCGACACTGAAGCTTTCTTT. Drawing the rest from reference TRBV5-4 and TRBJ1-1, the complete variable domain is ETGVTQSPTHLIKTRGQQVTLRCSSQSGHNTVSWYQQALGQGPQFIFQYYREEENGRGNFPPRFSGLQFPNYSSELNVNALELDDSALYLCASSLPFDTEAFFGQGTRLTVV.

This clone was counted only a few times. V usage is TRBV25-1 and J usage is TRBJ2-1; the match to TRBD1 covers 9 bases. CDR1 is MGHDK and CDR2 is SYGVNS in the germline V gene. The CDR3 length is 14 residues. V lost 7 bases, J lost 3 bases, and 4 bases stayed unmatched. This CDR3 reads CASTEGQGYNEQFF. CDR3 coding DNA: TGTGCCAGCACCGAGGGACAGGGCTACAATGAGCAGTTCTTC.

The rearrangement joins TRBV9 to TRBJ2-3; 16 nucleotides line up with TRBD2. V shed 0 bases, J shed 4 bases, and the junction held 14 bases outside the gene matches. CDR3 length equals 21 residues. CDR1 is SGDLS and CDR2 is YYNGEE in the germline V gene. CDR3 amino acids: CASSVVIGTSGRAAGADTQYF. Here the CDR3 DNA reads TGTGCCAGCAGCGTAGTGATCGGGACTAGCGGGAGGGCCGCTGGCGCAGATACGCAGTATTTT. Looking up the rest from reference TRBV9 and TRBJ2-3 gives the full variable domain: DSGVTQTPKHLITATGQRVTLRCSPRSGDLSVYWYQQSLDQGLQFLIQYYNGEERAKGNILERFSAQQFPDLHSELNLSSLELGDSALYFCASSVVIGTSGRAAGADTQYFGPGTRLTVL.

This clone was seen only a few times. The chain combines TRBV19 with TRBJ2-1; 7 nucleotides line up with TRBD2. The CDR3 has 14 amino acids. Germline values: CDR1 LNHDA, CDR2 SQIVND (reference sequence). Losses at the gene ends were 5 bases for V and 6 bases for J; bases not matched to a gene: 7. CDR3 in DNA: TGTGCCAGTAGTCTACGGGAGGCGTTCAATGAGCAGTTCTTC. It translates to CASSLREAFNEQFF.

This clone has a handful of counts. This rearrangement joins TRBV5-4 to TRBJ2-1; TRBD2 agrees at 11 bases. Germline CDR1 is SGHNT and CDR2 is YYREEE (reference sequence). J lost 5 bases, V lost 4 bases, and 8 bases had no gene match. The CDR3 covers 16 residues. The chain's CDR3 is CASSGHLAGGNNEQFF. The DNA of the CDR3 is TGTGCCAGCAGCGGTCATCTAGCGGGAGGAAACAATGAGCAGTTCTTC.

This clone turned up a few times. J is TRBJ2-1 and V is TRBV5-6; TRBD2 aligns across 12 bases. The CDR3 consists of 17 residues. Germline values: CDR1 SGHDT, CDR2 YYEEEE. V lost 4 bases to trimming and J lost 5 bases; unmatched junction nucleotides: 10. The CDR3 region is CASSPAGPSGRDNEQFF. The CDR3 nucleotides read TGTGCCAGCAGCCCCGCAGGGCCTAGCGGGAGGGACAATGAGCAGTTCTTC.

This clone was counted a few times. The chain has TRBV11-3 and TRBJ2-5, with 9 bases matching TRBD2. The CDR3 runs to 14 residues. V lost 5 bases and J lost 5; bases outside the gene matches: 6. Germline V gives CDR1 SGHNT, CDR2 YENEEA. CDR3: CASSRSGSEETQYF. CDR3 sequence (DNA): TGTGCCAGCAGCCGTAGCGGGAGTGAGGAGACCCAGTACTTC.

This clone was seen more than once but under ten times. The genes are TRBV18 and TRBJ1-5; 7 bases map to TRBD1. This CDR3 has 14 residues. Trimming took 3 bases from V and 7 from J; bases not matched to a gene: 6. Germline V gene lookup returns CDR1 KGHSH and CDR2 LQKENI. This chain's CDR3 is CASSPGQALQPQHF. DNA of the CDR3: TGTGCCAGCTCACCCGGACAGGCTCTGCAGCCCCAGCATTTT.

CDR3 nucleotide sequence: TGTGCCAGCAGCTTTACAGGGTCGGGATTCTACGAGCAGTACTTC. Protein sequence: CASSFTGSGFYEQYF. This chain uses TRBV5-4 with TRBJ2-7, with D maybe TRBD1 (6 bases). V lost 2 bases and J lost 3, with 15 bases in between. CDR1 is SGHNT, CDR2 YYREEE, per germline (reference sequence). The CDR3 loop spans 15 amino acids. The complete variable domain, with remaining parts taken from reference TRBV5-4 and TRBJ2-7, reads ETGVTQSPTHLIKTRGQQVTLRCSSQSGHNTVSWYQQALGQGPQFIFQYYREEENGRGNFPPRFSGLQFPNYSSELNVNALELDDSALYLCASSFTGSGFYEQYFGPGTRLTVT.

This chain links TRBV6-6 with TRBJ2-7, with no clear D. V lost 5 bases, J lost 3 bases, and 8 bases lay in between. In germline, CDR1 is MNHNY, CDR2 SVGAGI (reference sequence). The CDR3 is 12 residues long. This chain's CDR3 is CASSLTVYEQYF. CDR3 DNA sequence: TGTGCCAGCAGTCTAACAGTCTACGAGCAGTACTTC.

V usage is TRBV7-2 and J usage is TRBJ2-7, with 10 bases aligning to TRBD2. CDR1 SGHTA and CDR2 FQGNSA come from the germline V gene. This CDR3 contains 14 residues. The V gene end was trimmed by 2 bases and the J gene end by 8 bases; junction bases not matched to a gene: 6. The CDR3, as DNA: TGTGCCAGCAGCTTAAATAGCGGGAGGAAAAAGCAGTACTTC. Protein product: CASSLNSGRKKQYF.

This clone was counted only a few times. The rearrangement uses TRBV29-1 and TRBJ1-5; D gene uncertain. This CDR3 is 13 amino acids long. Looked up from germline, CDR1 is SQVTM and CDR2 is ANQGSEA. Trimming pared 4 bases from V and 3 bases from J, leaving 10 bases between. The chain's CDR3 is CSVATDINQPQHF. The DNA for the CDR3 is TGCAGCGTTGCCACAGATATCAATCAGCCCCAGCATTTT.

CDR3 in DNA: TGTGCCAGCAGCGTAGGTACATCGTTTAAAGGCTACACCTTC. Encoded protein: CASSVGTSFKGYTF. The chain links TRBV9 to TRBJ1-2; D unclear. The CDR3 consists of 14 residues. Trimming pared 0 bases from V and 8 bases from J, leaving 14 bases between. CDR1 is SGDLS and CDR2 is YYNGEE in the germline V gene.

This clone was detected only a few times. CDR3 in amino acids: CASSQVQAYNEQFF. DNA of the CDR3: TGTGCCAGCAGCCAAGTACAGGCATACAATGAGCAGTTCTTC. The V gene is TRBV4-2, the J gene TRBJ2-1; D possibly corresponds to TRBD1 (5 bases). V was pared by 1 base and J by 4 bases, with 8 bases between. The CDR3 covers 14 residues. Per germline, CDR1 LGHNA and CDR2 YNFKEQ.

This clone was picked up a small number of times. The chain is built from TRBV10-3 and TRBJ2-1; the match to TRBD1 covers 7 bases. The length of the CDR3 is 14 residues. CDR1 and CDR2 (germline): ENHRY, SYGVKD. V gave up 6 bases and J gave up 9 bases; unmatched junction bases: 11. In DNA form, the CDR3 reads TGTGCCATCAGAGAAAAGGGACAGACGGTTGAGCAGTTCTTC. It codes for CAIREKGQTVEQFF.

The V and J genes are TRBV28 and TRBJ2-1, with TRBD2 identical over 9 bases. The trim removed 2 bases at V and 15 bases at J, leaving 5 bases unmatched. Germline loops: CDR1 MDHEN, CDR2 SYDVKM. This CDR3 has 12 residues. Here the CDR3 DNA reads TGTGCCAGCAGTTTAGTAGGCGGGAGGGGGTTCTTC. As protein: CASSLVGGRGFF.